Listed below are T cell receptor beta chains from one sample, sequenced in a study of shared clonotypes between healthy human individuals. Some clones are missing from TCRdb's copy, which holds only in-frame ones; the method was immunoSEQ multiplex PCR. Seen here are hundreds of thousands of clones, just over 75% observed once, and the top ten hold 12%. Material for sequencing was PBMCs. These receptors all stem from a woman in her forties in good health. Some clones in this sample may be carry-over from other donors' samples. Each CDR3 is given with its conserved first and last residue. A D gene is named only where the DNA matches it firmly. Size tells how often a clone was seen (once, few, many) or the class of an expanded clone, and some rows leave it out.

cdr3_nt: TGTGCCAGCAGTTTAGACGGGACATTAGGCAAAAACATTCAGTACTTC; cdr3_aa: CASSLDGTLGKNIQYF; cdr3_length: 16; d_call: .; clone_size: .; j_call: TRBJ2-4; v_call: TRBV6-5
cdr3_nt: TGTGCCAGCAGCTTAACCCGTGACAGGGTTCAGCCCCAGCATTTT; cdr3_aa: CASSLTRDRVQPQHF; cdr3_length: 15; d_call: TRBD1; clone_size: few; j_call: TRBJ1-5; v_call: TRBV7-2
cdr3_nt: TGCAGCGTTGGATCCGGACAGGGGGCACAGCCCCAGCATTTT; cdr3_aa: CSVGSGQGAQPQHF; cdr3_length: 14; d_call: TRBD1; clone_size: .; j_call: TRBJ1-5; v_call: TRBV29-1
cdr3_nt: TGTGCCAGCAGCTTCACGGTCTCGGGCACCGGGAGGGGCGAGACCCAGTACTTC; cdr3_aa: CASSFTVSGTGRGETQYF; cdr3_length: 18; d_call: TRBD2; clone_size: .; j_call: TRBJ2-5; v_call: TRBV7-2
cdr3_nt: TGTGCCAGCAGCTTAGATGGCAGGGGGCCTGGAAACACCATATATTTT; cdr3_aa: CASSLDGRGPGNTIYF; cdr3_length: 16; d_call: TRBD1; clone_size: many; j_call: TRBJ1-3; v_call: TRBV7-9
cdr3_nt: TGTGCCAGCAGCTTTACCCCAGCGAACACTGAAGCTTTCTTT; cdr3_aa: CASSFTPANTEAFF; cdr3_length: 14; d_call: .; clone_size: .; j_call: TRBJ1-1; v_call: TRBV6-5
cdr3_nt: TGTGCCAGCAGTGACAGCTCTGGGGCCAACGTCCTGACTTTC; cdr3_aa: CASSDSSGANVLTF; cdr3_length: 14; d_call: .; clone_size: .; j_call: TRBJ2-6; v_call: TRBV25-1
cdr3_nt: TGTGCCAGAAGCTTCGGGACAGGAACGGGAAACACCATATATTTT; cdr3_aa: CARSFGTGTGNTIYF; cdr3_length: 15; d_call: TRBD1; clone_size: few; j_call: TRBJ1-3; v_call: TRBV5-3
cdr3_nt: TGTGCCAGCAGTCCTCGGGACAGCTCTAACTATGGCTACACCTTC; cdr3_aa: CASSPRDSSNYGYTF; cdr3_length: 15; d_call: TRBD1; clone_size: many; j_call: TRBJ1-2; v_call: TRBV28
cdr3_nt: TGCAGCTCCACCGGGACTAGCGGGAGGGAGAGCTCCTACAATGAGCAGTTCTTC; cdr3_aa: CSSTGTSGRESSYNEQFF; cdr3_length: 18; d_call: TRBD2; clone_size: .; j_call: TRBJ2-1; v_call: TRBV29-1
cdr3_nt: TGTGCCAGCAGCGTAGATTACCTAGCCCTCTATGGCTACACCTTC; cdr3_aa: CASSVDYLALYGYTF; cdr3_length: 15; d_call: .; clone_size: .; j_call: TRBJ1-2; v_call: TRBV9
cdr3_nt: TGTGCCACCAGCAGAGTCGGGGACTATGGCTACACCTTC; cdr3_aa: CATSRVGDYGYTF; cdr3_length: 13; d_call: .; clone_size: .; j_call: TRBJ1-2; v_call: TRBV15
cdr3_nt: TGTGCCAGCAGCTTAGGGCGGGATCCAAATGAGCAGTTCTTC; cdr3_aa: CASSLGRDPNEQFF; cdr3_length: 14; d_call: .; clone_size: .; j_call: TRBJ2-1; v_call: TRBV7-3
cdr3_nt: TGTGCCAGCAGCAACCCGGGACAGGGAGTTTACAATGAGCAGTTCTTC; cdr3_aa: CASSNPGQGVYNEQFF; cdr3_length: 16; d_call: TRBD1; clone_size: .; j_call: TRBJ2-1; v_call: TRBV11-2
cdr3_nt: TGTGCCAGCTCACCCGGACTAGCGGGACGAAGCTCCTACGAGCAGTACTTC; cdr3_aa: CASSPGLAGRSSYEQYF; cdr3_length: 17; d_call: TRBD2; clone_size: .; j_call: TRBJ2-7; v_call: TRBV18
cdr3_nt: TGTGCCAGCAGTGAGCTAGGTTACGGAGAAAAACTGTTTTTT; cdr3_aa: CASSELGYGEKLFF; cdr3_length: 14; d_call: .; clone_size: .; j_call: TRBJ1-4; v_call: TRBV2
cdr3_nt: TGTGCCAGCAAGACAGGGGGCCACTACGAGCAGTACTTC; cdr3_aa: CASKTGGHYEQYF; cdr3_length: 13; d_call: TRBD1; clone_size: once; j_call: TRBJ2-7; v_call: TRBV6-1
cdr3_nt: TGTGCCAGCAGCCTAAGCGGGACGCCCGATCAGCCCCAGCATTTT; cdr3_aa: CASSLSGTPDQPQHF; cdr3_length: 15; d_call: .; clone_size: .; j_call: TRBJ1-5; v_call: TRBV7-2
cdr3_nt: TGTGCCAGCAGCACGGACCGGGAAGATACGCAGTATTTT; cdr3_aa: CASSTDREDTQYF; cdr3_length: 13; d_call: .; clone_size: .; j_call: TRBJ2-3; v_call: TRBV11-2
cdr3_nt: TGTGCCAGCGGGAGGCCGAACACCGGGGAGCTGTTTTTT; cdr3_aa: CASGRPNTGELFF; cdr3_length: 13; d_call: .; clone_size: .; j_call: TRBJ2-2; v_call: TRBV28
cdr3_nt: TGTGCCAGCAGAGGGACTAGCGGGAGCACTGAGCAGTTCTTC; cdr3_aa: CASRGTSGSTEQFF; cdr3_length: 14; d_call: TRBD2; clone_size: .; j_call: TRBJ2-1; v_call: TRBV25-1
cdr3_nt: TGTGCCAGCAGCTTAGCGCATGTAGAGACCCAGTACTTC; cdr3_aa: CASSLAHVETQYF; cdr3_length: 13; d_call: .; clone_size: .; j_call: TRBJ2-5; v_call: TRBV7-8
cdr3_nt: TGTGCCAGCAGTTCCATCCAGCCCCAGCATTTT; cdr3_aa: CASSSIQPQHF; cdr3_length: 11; d_call: .; clone_size: .; j_call: TRBJ1-5; v_call: TRBV28
cdr3_nt: TGTGCCACCAGCAGAGACCCGGGATCCGGAAACACCATATATTTT; cdr3_aa: CATSRDPGSGNTIYF; cdr3_length: 15; d_call: .; clone_size: .; j_call: TRBJ1-3; v_call: TRBV15
cdr3_nt: TGCGCCAGCAGCCATCGGGGGCCGCCGGATGGCTACACCTTC; cdr3_aa: CASSHRGPPDGYTF; cdr3_length: 14; d_call: .; clone_size: few; j_call: TRBJ1-2; v_call: TRBV4-1
cdr3_nt: TGTGCCTGGAACGCGGAGGGTGAAGCTTTCTTT; cdr3_aa: CAWNAEGEAFF; cdr3_length: 11; d_call: .; clone_size: few; j_call: TRBJ1-1; v_call: TRBV30
cdr3_nt: TGTGCCAGCAGTTCGACGGCTTATGGCTACACCTTC; cdr3_aa: CASSSTAYGYTF; cdr3_length: 12; d_call: .; clone_size: .; j_call: TRBJ1-2; v_call: TRBV28